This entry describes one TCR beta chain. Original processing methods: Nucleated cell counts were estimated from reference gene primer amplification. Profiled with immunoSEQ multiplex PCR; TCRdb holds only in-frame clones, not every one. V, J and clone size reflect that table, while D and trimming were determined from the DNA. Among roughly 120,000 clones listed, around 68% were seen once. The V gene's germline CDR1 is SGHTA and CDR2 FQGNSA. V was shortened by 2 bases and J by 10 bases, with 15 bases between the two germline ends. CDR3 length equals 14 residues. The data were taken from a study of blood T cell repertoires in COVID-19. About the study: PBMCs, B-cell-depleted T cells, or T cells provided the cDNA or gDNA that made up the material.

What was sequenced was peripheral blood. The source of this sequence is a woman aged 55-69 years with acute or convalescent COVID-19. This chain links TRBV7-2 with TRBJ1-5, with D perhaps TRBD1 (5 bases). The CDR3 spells CASSLPPLTGPQHF. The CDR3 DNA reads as TGTGCCAGCAGCTTACCGCCACTAACAGGACCCCAGCATTTT.